The sequence of this T cell receptor beta chain was determined in a study of blood T cell repertoires in COVID-19. The wider study: Samples representing acute and convalescent COVID-19 were sourced from the United States, Italy and Spain.

The V and J ends lost 3 bases and 2 bases, in that order; junction bases with no gene match: 6. Germline CDR1 is MDHEN and CDR2 is SYDVKM. The CDR3 has 15 amino acids. Per the original data handling: How many nucleated cells were present was estimated from reference gene primer amplification. The method was immunoSEQ multiplex PCR; TCRdb's version includes in-frame clones alone and lacks a portion of them. V, J and clone size derive from that table, while D and trimming were established from the DNA sequence. Of 310,000 or so clones listed, around 87% are singletons. This clonotype was obtained from a man aged 45-60 years with active or convalescent COVID-19. J is TRBJ2-7 and V is TRBV28; the match to TRBD2 covers 8 bases. Sequencing was carried out using peripheral blood. DNA of the CDR3: TGTGCCAGCAGTTTGCCGGGGGGGACCCCCTACGAGCAGTACTTC. It translates to CASSLPGGTPYEQYF. The complete variable domain, with remaining parts taken from reference TRBV28 and TRBJ2-7, reads DVKVTQSSRYLVKRTGEKVFLECVQDMDHENMFWYRQDPGLGLRLIYFSYDVKMKEKGDIPEGYSVSREKKERFSLILESASTNQTSMYLCASSLPGGTPYEQYFGPGTRLTVT.